This T cell receptor beta chain was captured in a study of blood T cell repertoires in COVID-19. Across the whole study: Samples of COVID-19 (acute and convalescent) were obtained from the United States, Italy and Spain.

CDR1 is LNHDA, CDR2 SQIVND, per germline (reference sequence). V gave up 6 bases and J gave up 10 bases, with 13 bases separating them. This CDR3 comprises 13 residues. Enrolled through a virtual design, the participants were between 18 and 89 years of age and came from around 25 US areas. Participants were placed into cohorts based on the clinical history they reported. The study counted Cohort 3 donors as recovered given two negative PCRs, clearance, or symptom resolution. Sequencing was performed with immunoSEQ multiplex PCR; in TCRdb, only in-frame clones are kept and a portion is missing. The sample carries 250,000 or so clones, roughly 89% recorded once. A single count supports this clone.

The J gene is TRBJ1-6, the V gene TRBV19; D not resolved. Material: PBMCs or T cells enriched from blood (not recorded which). The origin of this receptor is a man aged 35-49 years who had recovered from COVID-19. Here the CDR3 reads CASSRLVISPLHF. CDR3 sequence (DNA): TGTGCCAGTAGCCGTTTAGTGATCTCACCCCTCCACTTT.